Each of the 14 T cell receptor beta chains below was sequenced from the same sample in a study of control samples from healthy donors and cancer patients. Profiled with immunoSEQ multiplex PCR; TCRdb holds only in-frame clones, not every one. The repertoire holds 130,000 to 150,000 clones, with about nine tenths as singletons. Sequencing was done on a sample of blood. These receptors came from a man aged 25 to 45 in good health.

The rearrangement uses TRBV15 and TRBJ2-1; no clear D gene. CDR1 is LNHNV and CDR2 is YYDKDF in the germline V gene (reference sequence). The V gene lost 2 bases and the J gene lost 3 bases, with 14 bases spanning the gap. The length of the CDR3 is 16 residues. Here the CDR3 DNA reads TGTGCCACCAGCAGATTTATAGACGTGGGCTACAATGAGCAGTTCTTC. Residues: CATSRFIDVGYNEQFF.

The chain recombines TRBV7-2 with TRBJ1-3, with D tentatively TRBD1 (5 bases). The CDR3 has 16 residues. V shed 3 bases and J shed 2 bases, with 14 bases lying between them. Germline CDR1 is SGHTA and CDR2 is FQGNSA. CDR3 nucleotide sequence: TGTGCCAGCAGCTTTACCAGTTTGGGGGCTGGAAACACCATATATTTT. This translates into CASSFTSLGAGNTIYF.

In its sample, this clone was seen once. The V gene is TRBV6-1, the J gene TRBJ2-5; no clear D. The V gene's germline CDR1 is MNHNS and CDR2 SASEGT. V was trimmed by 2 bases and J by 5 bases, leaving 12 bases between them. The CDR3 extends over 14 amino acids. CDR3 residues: CASSEWVKGETQYF. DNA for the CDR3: TGTGCCAGCAGTGAATGGGTAAAGGGTGAGACCCAGTACTTC.

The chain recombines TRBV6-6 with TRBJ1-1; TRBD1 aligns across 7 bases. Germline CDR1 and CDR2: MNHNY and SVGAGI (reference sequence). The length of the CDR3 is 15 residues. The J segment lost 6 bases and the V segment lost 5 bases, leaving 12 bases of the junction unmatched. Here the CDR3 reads CASSQLQGRRPEAFF. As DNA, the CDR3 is TGTGCCAGCAGTCAGTTACAGGGGAGGAGGCCTGAAGCTTTCTTT.

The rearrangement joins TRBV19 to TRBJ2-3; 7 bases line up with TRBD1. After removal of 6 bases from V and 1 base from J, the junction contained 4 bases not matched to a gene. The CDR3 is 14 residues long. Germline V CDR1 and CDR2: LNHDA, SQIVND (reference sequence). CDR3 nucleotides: TGTGCCAGTAGGGACAGGTCTGGCACAGATACGCAGTATTTT. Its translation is CASRDRSGTDTQYF.

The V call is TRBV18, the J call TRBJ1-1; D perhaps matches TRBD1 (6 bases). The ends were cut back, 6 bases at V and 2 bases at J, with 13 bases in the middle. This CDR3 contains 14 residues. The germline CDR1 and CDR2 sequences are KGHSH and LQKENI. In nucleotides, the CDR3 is TGTGCCAGCTCCTCGGGGGCCCTAAACACTGAAGCTTTCTTT. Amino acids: CASSSGALNTEAFF.

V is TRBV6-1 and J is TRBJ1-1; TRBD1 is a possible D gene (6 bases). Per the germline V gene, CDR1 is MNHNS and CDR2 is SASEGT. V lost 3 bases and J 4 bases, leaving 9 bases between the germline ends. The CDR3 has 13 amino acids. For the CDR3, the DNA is TGTGCCAGCAGTGACAGGGGTGGCACTGAAGCTTTCTTT. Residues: CASSDRGGTEAFF.

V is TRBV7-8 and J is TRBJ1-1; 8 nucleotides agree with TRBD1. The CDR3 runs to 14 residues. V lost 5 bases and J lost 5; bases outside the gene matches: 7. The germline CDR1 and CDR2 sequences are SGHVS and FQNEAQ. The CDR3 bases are TGTGCCAGCAGCCCCAGGGGGCGTCGAACTGAAGCTTTCTTT. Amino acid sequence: CASSPRGRRTEAFF.

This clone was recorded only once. The DNA for the CDR3 is TGTGCCAGCAGCCAGGGGGGGCTGGGCAATCAGCCCCAGCATTTT. Amino acids: CASSQGGLGNQPQHF. This rearrangement joins TRBV6-5 to TRBJ1-5, with 7 bases identical to TRBD1. Germline CDR1 MNHEY, CDR2 SVGAGI. The CDR3 spans 15 residues. V shed 6 bases, J shed 2 bases, and the junction held 7 bases outside the gene matches.

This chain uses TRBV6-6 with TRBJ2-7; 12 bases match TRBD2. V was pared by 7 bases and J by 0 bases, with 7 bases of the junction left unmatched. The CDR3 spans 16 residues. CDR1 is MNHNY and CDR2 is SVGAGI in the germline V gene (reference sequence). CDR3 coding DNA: TGTGCCAGCACCGGACTAGCGGGATCTTACTCCTACGAGCAGTACTTC. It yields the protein CASTGLAGSYSYEQYF.

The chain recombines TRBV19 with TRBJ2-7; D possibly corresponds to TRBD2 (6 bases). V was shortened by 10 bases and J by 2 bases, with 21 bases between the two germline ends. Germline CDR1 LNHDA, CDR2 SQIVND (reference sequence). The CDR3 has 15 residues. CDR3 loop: CATSMGLAPTYEQYF. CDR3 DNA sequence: TGTGCCACGAGTATGGGTCTAGCGCCTACCTACGAGCAGTACTTC.

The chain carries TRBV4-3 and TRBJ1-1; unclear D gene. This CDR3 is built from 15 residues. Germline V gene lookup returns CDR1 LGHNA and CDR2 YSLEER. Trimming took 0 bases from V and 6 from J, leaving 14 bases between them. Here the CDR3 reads CASSQDGLGGAEAFF. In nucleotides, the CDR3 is TGCGCCAGCAGCCAAGATGGGCTGGGCGGGGCTGAAGCTTTCTTT.

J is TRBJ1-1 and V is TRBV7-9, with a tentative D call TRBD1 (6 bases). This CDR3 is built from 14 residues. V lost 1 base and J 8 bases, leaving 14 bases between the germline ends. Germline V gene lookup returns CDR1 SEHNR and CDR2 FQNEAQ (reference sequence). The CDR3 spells CASSLVGQRTEAFF. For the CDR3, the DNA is TGTGCCAGCAGCTTAGTCGGACAGCGTACGGAAGCTTTCTTT.

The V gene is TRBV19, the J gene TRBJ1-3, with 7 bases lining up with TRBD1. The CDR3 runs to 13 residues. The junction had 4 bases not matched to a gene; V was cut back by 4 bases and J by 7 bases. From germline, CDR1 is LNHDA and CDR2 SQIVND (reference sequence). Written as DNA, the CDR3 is TGTGCCAGTAGTAGACAGGGACGGAACACCATATATTTT. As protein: CASSRQGRNTIYF.